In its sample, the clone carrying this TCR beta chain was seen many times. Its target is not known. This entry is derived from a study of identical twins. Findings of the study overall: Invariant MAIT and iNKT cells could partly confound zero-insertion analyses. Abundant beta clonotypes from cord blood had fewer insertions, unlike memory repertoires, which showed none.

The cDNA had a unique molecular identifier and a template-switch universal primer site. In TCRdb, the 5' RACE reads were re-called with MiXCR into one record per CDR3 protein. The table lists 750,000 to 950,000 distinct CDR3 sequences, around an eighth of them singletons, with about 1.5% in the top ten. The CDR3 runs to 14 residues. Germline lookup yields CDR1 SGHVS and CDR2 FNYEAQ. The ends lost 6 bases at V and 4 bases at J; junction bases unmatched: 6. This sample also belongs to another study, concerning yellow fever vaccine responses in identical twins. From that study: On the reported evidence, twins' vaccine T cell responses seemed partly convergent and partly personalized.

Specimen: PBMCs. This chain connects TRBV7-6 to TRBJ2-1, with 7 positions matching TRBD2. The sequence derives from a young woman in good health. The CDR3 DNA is TGTGCCAGCAGTCGGGGGGAAAGATACAATGAGCAGTTCTTC. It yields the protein CASSRGERYNEQFF.